Following are 24 T cell receptor beta chains from one sample sequenced in a study of T cell clonality in common variable immunodeficiency. The table came from immunoSEQ multiplex PCR; TCRdb's copy has only in-frame clones and leaves some out. The sample counts about 64,000 clones, none seen once; the ten largest own roughly 1.6%. Sequencing used peripheral blood mononuclear cells. The source is a person aged 18 to 70 in good health.

This clone was detected ten times or more. Read sequence stops 3 residues before the CDR3 end, and the germline J gene provides the missing end. This chain connects TRBV7-3 to TRBJ2-2; 8 bases are shared with TRBD2. The V gene end was trimmed by 6 bases and the J gene end by 4 bases; junction bases not matched to a gene: 7. This CDR3 spans 15 amino acids. The germline V gene encodes CDR1 SGHTA and CDR2 FQGTGA. The CDR3 is CASRLTSGGTGELFF. The part of the CDR3 DNA that was read is TGTGCCAGCAGACTAACTAGCGGCGGCACCGGGGAG.

The sample holds many counts of this clone. The read terminates 3 residues ahead of where the CDR3 ends, so the germline J gene completes it. This chain joins TRBV12-3 or TRBV12-4 and TRBJ2-3; D might be TRBD1 (5 bases). Trimming stripped 8 bases from V and 4 bases from J, with 13 bases between. This CDR3 spans 13 amino acids. Incomplete CDR3 DNA: TGTGCCAGCGGCCAGGGCCCCCCAGATACG. Translating gives CASGQGPPDT. The full CDR3 is CASGQGPPDTQYF.

This clone was detected ten times or more. CDR3 DNA (partial): TGCGCCAGCAGCTTGGTGGGGGGGGACCAAGAGACC. Encoded protein: CASSLVGGDQET. The complete CDR3 sequence is CASSLVGGDQETQYF. The chain employs TRBV5-1 and TRBJ2-5; 7 bases line up with TRBD2. The CDR3 end lies 3 residues beyond the end of the read and is filled in from the germline J gene. CDR1 is SGHRS, CDR2 YFSETQ, per germline. The V gene end was trimmed by 0 bases and the J gene end by 0 bases; junction bases not matched to a gene: 2. There are 15 residues in the CDR3.

In its sample, this clone was seen many times. The read terminates 3 residues ahead of where the CDR3 ends, so the germline J gene completes it. The chain joins TRBV7-3 to TRBJ2-2, with D perhaps TRBD1 (5 bases). With 7 bases removed from V and 3 bases from J, the gap between germline ends came to 18 bases. This CDR3 is 16 amino acids long. Germline CDR1 reads SGHTA; CDR2 reads FQGTGA. CDR3 bases read: TGTGCCAGCAACCCCGGGCCGCCAGGGTACACCGGGGAG. It specifies CASNPGPPGYTGE. The entire CDR3 protein reads CASNPGPPGYTGELFF.

This clone was recorded at least ten times. One end of the junction does not line up with germline, which may come from a read error. The observed sequence ends 3 residues before the CDR3 terminus, with the missing tail filled in from the germline J gene. The chain recombines TRBV7-7 with TRBJ2-1, with unresolved D. The germline V gene has CDR1 SSHAT and CDR2 FNYEAQ (reference sequence). This CDR3 contains 15 residues. The CDR3 DNA, read in part, is TGTGCTAGCAGCTTAGGGTCAGGTTGGTCCGATGAG. This translates into CASSLGSGWSDE. The full CDR3 reads CASSLGSGWSDEQFF.

This clone has just a few counts. With the read ending 3 residues before the CDR3 end, the germline J gene is used to fill in that end. This chain uses TRBV5-3 with TRBJ2-7; 7 nucleotides line up with TRBD1. TRBV5-3 is an open reading frame whose function is uncertain. Losses at the gene ends were 2 bases for V and 4 bases for J; bases not matched to a gene: 12. The CDR3 contains 16 residues. The sequenced CDR3 bases are TGTGCCAGAAGCTTCTCGACAGGGAAGGGGGCATACGAG. Amino acids: CARSFSTGKGAYE. The CDR3 reads in full as CARSFSTGKGAYEQYF.

In this sample, this clone turned up many times. The CDR3 sequence: CASDRGQGANNEQFF. The CDR3 bases that were read are TGCGCCAGCGACCGTGGACAGGGTGCGAACAATGAG. This chain connects TRBV5-1 to TRBJ2-1; TRBD1 matches 8 bases. The read terminates 3 residues before the CDR3 end, so the remaining end is supplied by the germline J gene. From germline, CDR1 is SGHRS and CDR2 YFSETQ. Trimming removed 7 bases from V and 5 bases from J; junction bases left unmatched: 11. The CDR3 covers 15 residues.

This clone came up many times. Coverage ceases 3 residues before the CDR3 finishes, and the germline J gene fills in the end. This chain joins TRBV19 and TRBJ2-2, with D possibly matching TRBD2 (6 bases). CDR1 and CDR2 from the germline V gene are LNHDA and SQIVND (reference sequence). This CDR3 comprises 19 residues. With 1 base removed from V and 1 base from J, the gap between germline ends came to 19 bases. The part of the CDR3 DNA that was read is TGTGCCAGTAGTATAGTCCGTTTAGGGCTAGCGCTGAACACCGGGGAG. Translated, it gives CASSIVRLGLALNTGE. The whole CDR3 protein is CASSIVRLGLALNTGELFF. Looking up the rest from reference TRBV19 and TRBJ2-2 gives the full variable domain: DGGITQSPKYLFRKEGQNVTLSCEQNLNHDAMYWYRQDPGQGLRLIYYSQIVNDFQKGDIAEGYSVSREKKESFPLTVTSAQKNPTAFYLCASSIVRLGLALNTGELFFGEGSRLTVL.

The sample holds many counts of this clone. The read falls 3 residues short of the CDR3 end, and the missing part is taken from the germline J gene. This chain uses TRBV12-3 or TRBV12-4 with TRBJ2-1, with 12 bases lining up with TRBD2. The CDR3 spans 14 residues. V lost 6 bases and J lost 7; bases outside the gene matches: 4. CDR3 region: CASRGLAGMNEQFF. The sequenced part of the CDR3 DNA is TGTGCCAGCAGAGGACTAGCGGGAATGAATGAG.

This clone appeared many times. The DNA ends 3 residues before the CDR3 does, and the rest of the CDR3 is filled in from the germline J gene. The J gene is TRBJ2-1, the V gene TRBV18; D may be TRBD1 (6 bases). CDR1 is KGHSH and CDR2 is LQKENI in the germline V gene. The V end lost 8 bases, the J end lost 7 bases, and 12 bases lay between the germline ends. This CDR3 has 12 amino acids. The CDR3 spells CASGLGANEQFF. The CDR3 bases that were read are TGTGCCAGCGGGTTGGGGGCGAATGAG.

This clone appeared a few times. The read comes to an end 3 residues before the CDR3 does, leaving the germline J gene to fill in the end. The chain couples TRBV5-1 to TRBJ2-7; 9 nucleotides agree with TRBD1. V lost 0 bases to trimming and J lost 6 bases; unmatched junction nucleotides: 10. Germline assignment: CDR1 SGHRS and CDR2 YFSETQ. CDR3 length: 16 amino acids. The CDR3 sequence: CASSLDMGQGILEQYF. Incomplete CDR3 DNA: TGCGCCAGCAGCTTGGATATGGGACAGGGCATTCTCGAG.

This clone was found many times. The CDR3 extends 3 residues past the end of the read, so its final part is completed from the germline J gene. The V call is TRBV5-1, the J call TRBJ2-5; 7 bases map to TRBD2. The CDR3 is 14 amino acids. The germline V gene has CDR1 SGHRS and CDR2 YFSETQ. The ends lost 4 bases at V and 4 bases at J; junction bases unmatched: 7. The CDR3 region is CASSRRDYGETQYF. The part of the CDR3 DNA that was read is TGCGCCAGCAGCAGAAGGGACTATGGAGAGACC.

There are many counts of this clone. From the germline J gene comes the end of the CDR3, since the read stops 3 residues before it. The J gene is TRBJ1-1, the V gene TRBV5-1, with D hard to call. The CDR3 loop spans 13 amino acids. CDR1 and CDR2 from the germline V gene are SGHRS and YFSETQ. Trimming pared 4 bases from V and 6 bases from J, leaving 13 bases between. The covered CDR3 bases are TGCGCCAGCAGCACCTCAGATACCTCTGAA. Translation gives CASSTSDTSE. The full CDR3 protein is CASSTSDTSEAFF. Full variable domain (missing parts from reference TRBV5-1 and TRBJ1-1): KAGVTQTPRYLIKTRGQQVTLSCSPISGHRSVSWYQQTPGQGLQFLFEYFSETQRNKGNFPGRFSGRQFSNSRSEMNVSTLELGDSALYLCASSTSDTSEAFFGQGTRLTVV.

This clone was recorded at least ten times. Read coverage stops 3 residues before the CDR3 terminus; the germline J gene supplies the remainder. The gene calls are TRBV4-1 and TRBJ2-3, with a weak D call TRBD1 (6 bases). The ends were cut back, 0 bases at V and 4 bases at J, with 11 bases in the middle. The CDR3 covers 15 residues. Germline V lookup: CDR1 MGHRA, CDR2 YSYEKL. CDR3 in amino acids: CASSQDYQGPDTQYF. The sequenced part of the CDR3 DNA is TGCGCCAGCAGCCAAGATTATCAGGGGCCAGATACG.

This clone was recorded many times. The read stops 3 residues short of the end of the CDR3; the missing end is completed from the germline J gene. The gene calls are TRBV6-2 or TRBV6-3 and TRBJ1-2; no firm D call. The germline V gene has CDR1 MNHEY and CDR2 SVGEGT. V lost 6 bases to trimming and J lost 6 bases, with 17 bases between them. The CDR3 extends over 14 amino acids. CDR3 sequence: CASRSERRDHGYTF. Partial CDR3 DNA: TGTGCCAGCAGGTCCGAGCGGAGGGATCATGGC.

Remarks on this clone: From the germline J gene comes the end of the CDR3, since the read stops 3 residues before it. The J gene is TRBJ2-1, the V gene TRBV5-1, with 12 nucleotides matching TRBD2. V was clipped by 4 bases and J by 5 bases; unmatched bases: 4. There are 15 residues in the CDR3. The germline CDR1 and CDR2 sequences are SGHRS and YFSETQ. CDR3 DNA (partial): TGCGCCAGCAGCATAGGACTAGCGGGGCACAATGAG. The encoded protein is CASSIGLAGHNE. The entire CDR3 reads CASSIGLAGHNEQFF.

There are many counts of this clone. CDR3: CASSHLTQGRDNEQFF. CDR3 DNA (partial): TGTGCCAGCAGCCACCTTACCCAGGGGAGGGACAATGAG. The chain is built from TRBV3-1 (or the pseudogene TRBV3-2) and TRBJ2-1, with D possibly being TRBD2 (7 bases). The DNA ends 3 residues before the CDR3 does, and the rest of the CDR3 is filled in from the germline J gene. Trimming shortened V by 3 bases and J by 5 bases, and 17 bases separated the two germline ends. The length of the CDR3 is 16 residues. Germline CDR1 and CDR2: LGHDT and YNNKEL (reference sequence).

The table lists this clone with many counts. Sequencing ends 3 residues short of the CDR3 end; the germline J gene provides the rest. J is TRBJ1-6 and V is TRBV7-3; D might be TRBD1 (5 bases). The CDR3 contains 16 residues. Germline V gene data show CDR1 as SGHTA and CDR2 as FQGTGA. Trimming took 5 bases from V and 7 from J, leaving 18 bases between them. The CDR3 bases that were read are TGTGCCAGCAGCCTGGCAGGGTATGGAAAAAATTCACCC. It is translated as CASSLAGYGKNSP. The whole CDR3 is CASSLAGYGKNSPLHF.

This clone has ten or more counts. The part of the CDR3 DNA that was read is TGTGCCAGCAGCTTGGCCGGCGGACAAGGATATGGC. Amino acid sequence: CASSLAGGQGYG. The complete CDR3 sequence is CASSLAGGQGYGYTF. The genes are TRBV5-5 and TRBJ1-2; D possibly corresponds to TRBD1 (5 bases). The sequenced fragment ends 3 residues before the CDR3 boundary, so the rest is inferred from the germline J gene. Trimming shortened V by 0 bases and J by 5 bases, and 14 bases separated the two germline ends. The CDR3 is made up of 15 amino acids. Germline V lookup: CDR1 SGHKS, CDR2 YYEKEE (reference sequence).

This clone showed up many times. The read comes to an end 3 residues before the CDR3 does, leaving the germline J gene to fill in the end. This sequence joins TRBV19 and TRBJ2-1, with TRBD2 matching 10 bases. The germline gives CDR1 LNHDA, CDR2 SQIVND (reference sequence). CDR3 length equals 16 residues. J lost 4 bases, V lost 1 base, and 4 bases had no gene match. The sequenced CDR3 bases are TGTGCCAGTAGTATAGGTGCTAGCGGGAGATACAATGAG. Translating gives CASSIGASGRYNE. The whole CDR3 region reads CASSIGASGRYNEQFF. The full variable domain, with the rest looked up from reference TRBV19 and TRBJ2-1, is DGGITQSPKYLFRKEGQNVTLSCEQNLNHDAMYWYRQDPGQGLRLIYYSQIVNDFQKGDIAEGYSVSREKKESFPLTVTSAQKNPTAFYLCASSIGASGRYNEQFFGPGTRLTVL.

This clone was recorded many times. Read data end 3 residues before the CDR3 end; the end is taken from the germline J gene. The chain is built from TRBV12-3 or TRBV12-4 and TRBJ2-3; 9 bases align to TRBD2. V shed 8 bases and J 4 bases; nucleotides not matched to a gene: 7. The CDR3 covers 14 residues. The CDR3 reads CASCNSGSSDTQYF. The part of the CDR3 DNA that was read is TGTGCCAGCTGTAATAGCGGGAGTTCAGATACG.

This clone has a count of ten or more. The CDR3 goes on 3 residues after the read ends, and that part is filled in from the germline J gene. The chain joins TRBV6-1 to TRBJ1-2, with 9 bases matching TRBD1. This CDR3 has 15 residues. Germline CDR1 MNHNS, CDR2 SASEGT. CDR3 DNA (partial): TGTGCCAGCAGAGAACCGGGACAGGGAACTCGGGGC. It codes for CASREPGQGTRG. The full-length CDR3 reads as CASREPGQGTRGYTF.

This clone was counted many times. The CDR3 end lies 3 residues beyond the end of the read and is filled in from the germline J gene. The rearrangement uses TRBV7-3 and TRBJ2-7; 11 bases are shared with TRBD1. Germline loops: CDR1 SGHTA, CDR2 FQGTGA. The CDR3 has 14 amino acids. V gave up 6 bases and J gave up 3 bases; unmatched junction bases: 4. The CDR3 here is CASRPGTGGYEQYF. The DNA read from the CDR3 is TGTGCCAGCAGACCCGGGACAGGGGGCTACGAG.

This clone was detected many times. Coverage ceases 3 residues before the CDR3 finishes, and the germline J gene fills in the end. The rearrangement links TRBV29-1 to TRBJ1-4, with 7 bases matching TRBD1. V trimming: 4 bases; J trimming: 4 bases; junction bases outside the gene matches: 3. Germline lookup yields CDR1 SQVTM and CDR2 ANQGSEA. The CDR3 has 13 residues. The sequenced CDR3 bases are TGCAGCGTTGCCGACAGGGATAATGAAAAA. Its translation: CSVADRDNEK. The full CDR3 is CSVADRDNEKLFF.